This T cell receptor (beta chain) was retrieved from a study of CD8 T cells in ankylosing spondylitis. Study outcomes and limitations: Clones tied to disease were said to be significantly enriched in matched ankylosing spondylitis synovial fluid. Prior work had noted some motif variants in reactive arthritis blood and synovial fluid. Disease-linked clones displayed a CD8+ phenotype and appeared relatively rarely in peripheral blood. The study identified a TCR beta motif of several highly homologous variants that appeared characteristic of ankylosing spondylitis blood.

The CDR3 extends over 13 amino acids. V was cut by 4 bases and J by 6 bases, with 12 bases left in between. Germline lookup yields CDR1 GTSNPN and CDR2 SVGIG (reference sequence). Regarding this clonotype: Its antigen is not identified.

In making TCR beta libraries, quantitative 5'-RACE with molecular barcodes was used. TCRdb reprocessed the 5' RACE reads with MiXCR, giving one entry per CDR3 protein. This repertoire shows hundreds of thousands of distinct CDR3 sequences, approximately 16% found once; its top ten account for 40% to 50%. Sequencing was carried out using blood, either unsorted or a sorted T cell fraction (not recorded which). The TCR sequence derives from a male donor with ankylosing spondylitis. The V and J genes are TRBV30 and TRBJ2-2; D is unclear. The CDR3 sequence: CAWNTGASGELFF. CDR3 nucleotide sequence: TGTGCCTGGAACACGGGCGCGTCCGGGGAGCTGTTTTTT.